Included here is one TCR beta chain sequence, with context. The record originates from a study of T cell changes during pregnancy in multiple sclerosis. The germline V gene has CDR1 SGHVS and CDR2 FNYEAQ. With 4 bases clipped from V and 0 bases from J, the junction kept 12 bases outside the gene matches. This CDR3 spans 19 amino acids. TCRdb's table, derived via immunoSEQ multiplex PCR, lists solely in-frame clones and lacks some. The sample shows about 64,000 clones, almost 97% of them seen only once. The gene calls are TRBV7-6 and TRBJ1-3; 10 bases line up with TRBD1. The specimen was CD8+ T cells from peripheral blood mononuclear cells, collected after pregnancy. The sequence was obtained from a female donor with multiple sclerosis, enrolled in a pregnancy study. This chain's CDR3 is CASSSPRSGTGASGNTIYF. Here the CDR3 DNA reads TGTGCCAGCAGCTCCCCCCGCTCTGGGACAGGGGCCTCTGGAAACACCATATATTTT.